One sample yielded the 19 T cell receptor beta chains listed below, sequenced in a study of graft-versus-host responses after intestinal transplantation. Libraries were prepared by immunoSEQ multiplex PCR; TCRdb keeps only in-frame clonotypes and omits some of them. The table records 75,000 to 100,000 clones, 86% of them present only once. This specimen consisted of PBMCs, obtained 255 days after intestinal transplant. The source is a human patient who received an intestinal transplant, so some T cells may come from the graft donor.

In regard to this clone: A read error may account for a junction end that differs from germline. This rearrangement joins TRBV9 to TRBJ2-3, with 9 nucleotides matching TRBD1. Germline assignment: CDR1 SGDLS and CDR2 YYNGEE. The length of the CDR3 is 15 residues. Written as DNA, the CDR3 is TGTGCCAGCAGCGACAGGGGGCGGAGCAGAGATACGCAGTATTTT. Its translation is CASSDRGRSRDTQYF.

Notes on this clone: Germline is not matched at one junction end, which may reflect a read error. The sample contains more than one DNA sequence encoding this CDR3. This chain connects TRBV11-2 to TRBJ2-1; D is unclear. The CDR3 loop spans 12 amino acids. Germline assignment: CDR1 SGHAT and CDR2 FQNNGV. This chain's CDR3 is CASSPQFNEQFF. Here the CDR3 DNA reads TGTGCTAGCAGCCCTCAGTTCAATGAGCAGTTCTTC.

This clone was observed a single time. In DNA form, the CDR3 reads TGTGCCAGCTTCGGACAGGACCCCCGTGGCTACACCTTC. This translates into CASFGQDPRGYTF. The V and J genes are TRBV6-5 and TRBJ1-2; TRBD1 agrees at 7 bases. This CDR3 is 13 amino acids long. The V gene end was trimmed by 8 bases and the J gene end by 7 bases; junction bases not matched to a gene: 10. Germline loops: CDR1 MNHEY, CDR2 SVGAGI.

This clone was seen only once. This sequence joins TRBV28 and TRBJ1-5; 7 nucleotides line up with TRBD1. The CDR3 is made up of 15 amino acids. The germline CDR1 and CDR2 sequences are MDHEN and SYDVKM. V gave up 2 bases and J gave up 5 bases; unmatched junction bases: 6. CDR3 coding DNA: TGTGCCAGCAGTTTAACAATAGGGGGCGATCAGCCCCAGCATTTT. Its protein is CASSLTIGGDQPQHF.

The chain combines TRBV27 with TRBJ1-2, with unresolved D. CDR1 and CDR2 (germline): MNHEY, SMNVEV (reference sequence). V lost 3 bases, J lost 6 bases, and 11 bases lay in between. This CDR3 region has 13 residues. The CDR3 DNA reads TGTGCCAGCAGTTTGCAAGGGTGGGATGGCTACACCTTC. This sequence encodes CASSLQGWDGYTF.

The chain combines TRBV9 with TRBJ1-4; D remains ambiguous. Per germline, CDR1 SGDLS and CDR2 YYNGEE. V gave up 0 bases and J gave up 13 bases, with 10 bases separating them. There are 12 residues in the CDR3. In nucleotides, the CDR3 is TGTGCCAGCAGCGTAGTTGACGGGGTACTGTTTTTT. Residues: CASSVVDGVLFF.

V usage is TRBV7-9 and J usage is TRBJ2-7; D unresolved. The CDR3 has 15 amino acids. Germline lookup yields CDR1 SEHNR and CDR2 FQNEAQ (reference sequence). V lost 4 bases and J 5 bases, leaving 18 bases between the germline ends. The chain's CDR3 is CASSSPTPHDHEQYF. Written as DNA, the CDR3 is TGTGCCAGCAGCTCACCGACTCCACACGACCACGAGCAGTACTTC.

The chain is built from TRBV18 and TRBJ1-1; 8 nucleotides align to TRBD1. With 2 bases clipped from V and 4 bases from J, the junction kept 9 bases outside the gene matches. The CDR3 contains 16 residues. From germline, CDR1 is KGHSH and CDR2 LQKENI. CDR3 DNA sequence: TGTGCCAGCTCACCAGTATTACAGGGGGTCAGCACTGAAGCTTTCTTT. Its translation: CASSPVLQGVSTEAFF.

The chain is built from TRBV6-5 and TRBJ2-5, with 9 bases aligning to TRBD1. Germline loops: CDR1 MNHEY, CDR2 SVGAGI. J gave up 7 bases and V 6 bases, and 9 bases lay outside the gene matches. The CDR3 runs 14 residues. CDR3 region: CASRPGTGRGTQYF. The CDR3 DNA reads TGTGCCAGCAGACCGGGGACAGGGAGAGGGACCCAGTACTTC.

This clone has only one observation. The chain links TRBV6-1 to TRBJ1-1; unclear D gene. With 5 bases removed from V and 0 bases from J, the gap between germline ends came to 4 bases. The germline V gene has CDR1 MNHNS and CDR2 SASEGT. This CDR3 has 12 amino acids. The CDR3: CASSSMNTEAFF. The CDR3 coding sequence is TGTGCCAGCAGTTCCATGAACACTGAAGCTTTCTTT.

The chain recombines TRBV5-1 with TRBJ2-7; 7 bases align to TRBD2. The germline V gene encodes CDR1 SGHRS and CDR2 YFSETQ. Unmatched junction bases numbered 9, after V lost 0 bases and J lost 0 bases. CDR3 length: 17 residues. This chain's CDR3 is CASSLDVGRIGSYEQYF. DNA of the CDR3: TGCGCCAGCAGCTTGGATGTCGGGAGGATAGGCTCCTACGAGCAGTACTTC.

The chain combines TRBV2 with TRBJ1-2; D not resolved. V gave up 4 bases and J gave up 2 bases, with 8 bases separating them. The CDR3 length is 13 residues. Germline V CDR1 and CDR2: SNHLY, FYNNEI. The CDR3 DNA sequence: TGTGCCAGCAGTGGGGCCGGGAACTATGGCTACACCTTC. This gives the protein CASSGAGNYGYTF.

CDR3 sequence: CASSLGTSTDTQYF. DNA of the CDR3: TGTGCCAGCAGCTTAGGGACTAGCACAGATACGCAGTATTTT. The V call is TRBV11-3, the J call TRBJ2-3; a possible D gene is TRBD2 (5 bases). The CDR3 runs to 14 residues. Germline V gives CDR1 SGHNT, CDR2 YENEEA. The V end was cut by 1 base, the J end by 0 bases, with 5 bases between.

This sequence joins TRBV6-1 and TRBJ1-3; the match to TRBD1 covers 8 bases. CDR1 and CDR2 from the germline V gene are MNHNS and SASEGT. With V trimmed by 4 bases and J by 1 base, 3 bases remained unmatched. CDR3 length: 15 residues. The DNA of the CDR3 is TGTGCCAGCAGTGGACGACAGGGGTCTGGAAACACCATATATTTT. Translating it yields CASSGRQGSGNTIYF.

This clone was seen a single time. CDR3 protein: CASSRSPGLVFSGNEQFF. The CDR3 nucleotides read TGTGCCAGCAGTCGAAGTCCGGGACTAGTTTTTTCAGGCAATGAGCAGTTCTTC. This chain connects TRBV27 to TRBJ2-1, with 8 nucleotides matching TRBD2. The CDR3 contains 18 residues. Germline loops: CDR1 MNHEY, CDR2 SMNVEV (reference sequence). After removal of 5 bases from V and 6 bases from J, the junction contained 18 bases not matched to a gene.

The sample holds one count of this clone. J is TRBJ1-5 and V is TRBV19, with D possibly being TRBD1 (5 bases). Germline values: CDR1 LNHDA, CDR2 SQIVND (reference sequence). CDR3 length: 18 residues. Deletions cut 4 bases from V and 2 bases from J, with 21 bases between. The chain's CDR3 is CASSNGGPSGGGNQPQHF. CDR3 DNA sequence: TGTGCCAGTAGTAACGGGGGTCCTTCGGGAGGGGGCAATCAGCCCCAGCATTTT.

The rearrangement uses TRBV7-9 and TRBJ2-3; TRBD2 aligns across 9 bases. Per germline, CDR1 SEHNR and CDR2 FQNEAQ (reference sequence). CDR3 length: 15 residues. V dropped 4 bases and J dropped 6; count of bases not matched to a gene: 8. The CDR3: CASSSAGGPGDTQYF. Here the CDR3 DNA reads TGTGCCAGCAGCTCCGCGGGGGGGCCAGGGGATACGCAGTATTTT.

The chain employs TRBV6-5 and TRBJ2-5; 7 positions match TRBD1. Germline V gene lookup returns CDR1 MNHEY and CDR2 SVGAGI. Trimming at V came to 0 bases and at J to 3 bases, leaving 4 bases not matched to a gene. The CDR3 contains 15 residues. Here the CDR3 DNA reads TGTGCCAGCAGTTACTCGAGTACAGGGGAAGAGACCCAGTACTTC. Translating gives CASSYSSTGEETQYF.

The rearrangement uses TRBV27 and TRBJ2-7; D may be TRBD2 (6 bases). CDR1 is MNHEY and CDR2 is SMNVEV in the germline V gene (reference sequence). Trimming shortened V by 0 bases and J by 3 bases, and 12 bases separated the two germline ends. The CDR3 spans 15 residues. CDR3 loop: CASSLSPGGVYEQYF. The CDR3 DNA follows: TGTGCCAGCAGTTTATCCCCCGGCGGGGTCTACGAGCAGTACTTC.